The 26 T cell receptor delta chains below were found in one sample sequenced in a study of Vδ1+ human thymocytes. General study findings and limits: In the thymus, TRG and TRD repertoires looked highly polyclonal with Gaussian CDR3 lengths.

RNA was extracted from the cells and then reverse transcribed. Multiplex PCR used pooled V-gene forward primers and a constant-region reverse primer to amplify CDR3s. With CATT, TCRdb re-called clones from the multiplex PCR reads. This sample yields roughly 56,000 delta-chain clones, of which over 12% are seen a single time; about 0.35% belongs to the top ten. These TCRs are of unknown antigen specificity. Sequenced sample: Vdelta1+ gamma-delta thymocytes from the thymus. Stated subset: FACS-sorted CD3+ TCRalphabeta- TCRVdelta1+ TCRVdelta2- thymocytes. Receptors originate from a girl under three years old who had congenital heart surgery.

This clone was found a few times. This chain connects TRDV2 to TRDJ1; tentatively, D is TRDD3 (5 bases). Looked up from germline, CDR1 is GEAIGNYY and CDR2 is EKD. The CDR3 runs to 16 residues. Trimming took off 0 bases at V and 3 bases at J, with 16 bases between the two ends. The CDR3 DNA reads TGTGCCTGTGACACCGACTGGCCCCCAGGATCCGATAAACTCATCTTT. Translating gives CACDTDWPPGSDKLIF.

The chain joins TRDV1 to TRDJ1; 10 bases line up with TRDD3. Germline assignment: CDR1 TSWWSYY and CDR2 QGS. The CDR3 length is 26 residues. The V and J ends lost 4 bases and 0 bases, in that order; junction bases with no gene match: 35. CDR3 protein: CALGGNHPTLLSLGGYAGGYTDKLIF. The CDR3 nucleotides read TGTGCTCTTGGGGGAAACCATCCTACGTTATTGTCTCTGGGGGGATACGCCGGTGGCTACACCGATAAACTCATCTTT.

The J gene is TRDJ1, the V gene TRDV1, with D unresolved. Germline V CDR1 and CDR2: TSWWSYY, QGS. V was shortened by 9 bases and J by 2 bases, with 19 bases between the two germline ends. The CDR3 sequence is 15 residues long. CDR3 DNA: TGTGCTCTCTCCCGGTGTGTACGCTTTACCGATAAACTCATCTTT. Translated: CALSRCVRFTDKLIF.

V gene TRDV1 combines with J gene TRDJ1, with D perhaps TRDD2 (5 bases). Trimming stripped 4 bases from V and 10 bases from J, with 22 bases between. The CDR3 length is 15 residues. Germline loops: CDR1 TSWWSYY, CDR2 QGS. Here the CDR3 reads CALGGPWTPKSLLIF. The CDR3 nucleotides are TGTGCTCTTGGGGGTCCCTGGACTCCTAAGTCCCTACTCATCTTT.

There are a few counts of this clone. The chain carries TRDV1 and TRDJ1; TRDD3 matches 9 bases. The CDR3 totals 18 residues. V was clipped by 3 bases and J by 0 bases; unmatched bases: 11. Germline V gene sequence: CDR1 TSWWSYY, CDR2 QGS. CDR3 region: CALGDLYGWGIYTDKLIF. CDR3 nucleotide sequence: TGTGCTCTTGGGGATCTCTACGGTTGGGGGATATACACCGATAAACTCATCTTT.

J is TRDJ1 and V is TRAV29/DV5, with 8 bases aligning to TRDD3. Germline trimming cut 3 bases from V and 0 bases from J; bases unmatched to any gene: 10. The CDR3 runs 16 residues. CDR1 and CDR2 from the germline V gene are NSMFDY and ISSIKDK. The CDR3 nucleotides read TGTGCAGCAATGCTGGGGGAACGATTGTACACCGATAAACTCATCTTT. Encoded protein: CAAMLGERLYTDKLIF.

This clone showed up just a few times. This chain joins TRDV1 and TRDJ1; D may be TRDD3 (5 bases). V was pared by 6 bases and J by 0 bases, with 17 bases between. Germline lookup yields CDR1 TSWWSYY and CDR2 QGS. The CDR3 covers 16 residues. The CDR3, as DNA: TGTGCTCTTGGCAAAAAGGGGGGGCCCTACACCGATAAACTCATCTTT. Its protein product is CALGKKGGPYTDKLIF.

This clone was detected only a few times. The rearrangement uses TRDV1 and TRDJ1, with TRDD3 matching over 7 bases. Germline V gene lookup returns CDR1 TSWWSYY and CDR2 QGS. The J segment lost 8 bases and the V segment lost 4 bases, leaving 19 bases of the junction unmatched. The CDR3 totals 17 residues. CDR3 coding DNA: TGTGCTCTTGGGGCCAAACTTCCCACACCCCCCTGGGGGAAACTCATCTTT. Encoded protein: CALGAKLPTPPWGKLIF.

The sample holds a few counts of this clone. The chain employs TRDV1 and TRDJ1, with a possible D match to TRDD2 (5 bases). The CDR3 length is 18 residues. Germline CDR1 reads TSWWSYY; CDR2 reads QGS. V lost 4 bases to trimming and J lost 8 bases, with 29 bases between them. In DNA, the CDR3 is TGTGCTCTTGGGGTCCCCGGAATGGAGAAGACTTCCGCTGACAAACTCATCTTT. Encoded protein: CALGVPGMEKTSADKLIF.

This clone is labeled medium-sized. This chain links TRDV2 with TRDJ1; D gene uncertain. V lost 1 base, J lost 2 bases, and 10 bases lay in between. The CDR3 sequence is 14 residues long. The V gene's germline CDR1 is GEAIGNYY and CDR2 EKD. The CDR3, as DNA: TGTGCCTGTGACACTGTCCGGATTACCGATAAACTCATCTTT. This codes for CACDTVRITDKLIF.

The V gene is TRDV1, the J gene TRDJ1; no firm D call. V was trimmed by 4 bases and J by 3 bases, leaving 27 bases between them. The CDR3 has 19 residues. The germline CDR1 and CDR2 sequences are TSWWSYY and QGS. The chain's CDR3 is CALGGYLWALPNKSDKLIF. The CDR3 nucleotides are TGTGCTCTTGGGGGATATCTATGGGCGCTCCCCAACAAGTCCGATAAACTCATCTTT.

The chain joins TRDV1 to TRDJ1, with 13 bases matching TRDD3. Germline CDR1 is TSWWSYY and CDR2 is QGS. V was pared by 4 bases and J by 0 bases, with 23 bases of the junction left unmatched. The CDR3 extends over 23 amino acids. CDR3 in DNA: TGTGCTCTTGGGGTCGCCAGGGGTACTGGGGGATACGCTAACTACCATAACACCGATAAACTCATCTTT. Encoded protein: CALGVARGTGGYANYHNTDKLIF.

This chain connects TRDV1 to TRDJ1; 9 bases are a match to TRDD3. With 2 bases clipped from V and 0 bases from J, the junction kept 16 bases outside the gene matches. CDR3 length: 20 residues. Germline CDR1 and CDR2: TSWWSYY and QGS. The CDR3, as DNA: TGTGCTCTTGGGGAAAGGACCCCGGGGGATACTCCGGATTACACCGATAAACTCATCTTT. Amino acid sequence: CALGERTPGDTPDYTDKLIF.

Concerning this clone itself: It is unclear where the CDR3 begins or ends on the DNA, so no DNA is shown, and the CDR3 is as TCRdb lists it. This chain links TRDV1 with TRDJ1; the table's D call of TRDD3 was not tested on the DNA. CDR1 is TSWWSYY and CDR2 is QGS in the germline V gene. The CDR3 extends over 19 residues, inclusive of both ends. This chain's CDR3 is CALGDWGLPTGTYTDKLIF.

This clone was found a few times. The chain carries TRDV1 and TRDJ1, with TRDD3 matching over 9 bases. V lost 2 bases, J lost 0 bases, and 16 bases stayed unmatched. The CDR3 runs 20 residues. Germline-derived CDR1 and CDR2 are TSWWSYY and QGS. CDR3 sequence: CALGECPLGLGDSYTDKLIF. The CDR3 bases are TGTGCTCTTGGGGAATGTCCCCTCGGACTGGGGGACAGCTACACCGATAAACTCATCTTT.

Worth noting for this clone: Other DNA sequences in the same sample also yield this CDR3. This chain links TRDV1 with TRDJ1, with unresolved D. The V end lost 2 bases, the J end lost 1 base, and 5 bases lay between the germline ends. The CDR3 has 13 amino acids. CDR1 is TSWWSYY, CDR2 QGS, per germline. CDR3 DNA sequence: TGTGCTCTTGGGGAATCCCCCACCGATAAACTCATCTTT. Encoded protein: CALGESPTDKLIF.

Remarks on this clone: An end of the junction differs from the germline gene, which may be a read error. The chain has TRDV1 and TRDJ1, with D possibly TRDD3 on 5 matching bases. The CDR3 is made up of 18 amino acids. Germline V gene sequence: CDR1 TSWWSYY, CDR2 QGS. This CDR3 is CALGEEGYSNTKDDRLIF. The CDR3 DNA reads TGTGCTCTTGGGGAGGAGGGGTACAGTAATACGAAGGACGATAGACTCATCTTT.

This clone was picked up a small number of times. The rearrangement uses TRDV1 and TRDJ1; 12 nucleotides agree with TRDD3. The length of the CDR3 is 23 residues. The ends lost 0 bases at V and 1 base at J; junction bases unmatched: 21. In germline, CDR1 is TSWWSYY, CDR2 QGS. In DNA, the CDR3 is TGTGCTCTTGGGGAACTTCAGGACTGGGGCTGGGGGATACGTGCCGGGTCCACCGATAAACTCATCTTT. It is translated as CALGELQDWGWGIRAGSTDKLIF.

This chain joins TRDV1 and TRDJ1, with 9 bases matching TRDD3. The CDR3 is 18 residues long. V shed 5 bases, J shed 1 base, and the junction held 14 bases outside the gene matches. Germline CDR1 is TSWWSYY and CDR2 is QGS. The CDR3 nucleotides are TGTGCTCTTGGGCTTCCACGGGAGGGGATACGCGTCACCGATAAACTCATCTTT. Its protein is CALGLPREGIRVTDKLIF.

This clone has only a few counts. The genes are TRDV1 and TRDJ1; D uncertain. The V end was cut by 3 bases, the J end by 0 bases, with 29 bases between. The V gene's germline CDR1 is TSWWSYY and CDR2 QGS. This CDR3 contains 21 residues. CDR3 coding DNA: TGTGCTCTTGGGGACCACGAGGCAGGCTGGCGACTCGACCAGTACACCGATAAACTCATCTTT. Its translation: CALGDHEAGWRLDQYTDKLIF.

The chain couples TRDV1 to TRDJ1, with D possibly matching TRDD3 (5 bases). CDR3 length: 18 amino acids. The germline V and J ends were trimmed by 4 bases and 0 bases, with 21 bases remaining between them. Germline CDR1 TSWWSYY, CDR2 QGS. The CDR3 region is CALGVMLGEPPYTDKLIF. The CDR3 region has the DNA TGTGCTCTTGGGGTCATGCTCGGGGAGCCTCCCTACACCGATAAACTCATCTTT.

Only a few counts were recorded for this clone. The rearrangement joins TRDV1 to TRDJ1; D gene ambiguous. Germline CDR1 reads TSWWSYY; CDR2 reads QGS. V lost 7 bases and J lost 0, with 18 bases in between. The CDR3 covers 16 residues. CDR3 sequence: CALVFNWPPYTDKLIF. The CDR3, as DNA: TGTGCTCTTGTTTTTAATTGGCCCCCGTACACCGATAAACTCATCTTT.

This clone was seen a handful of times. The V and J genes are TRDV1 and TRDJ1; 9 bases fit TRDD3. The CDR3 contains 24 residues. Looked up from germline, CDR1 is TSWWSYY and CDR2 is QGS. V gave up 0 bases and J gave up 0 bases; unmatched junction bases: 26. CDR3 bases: TGTGCTCTTGGGGAACTACACGAGGGTCCTACCCCTTACTGGGGGACCACTTACACCGATAAACTCATCTTT. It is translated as CALGELHEGPTPYWGTTYTDKLIF.

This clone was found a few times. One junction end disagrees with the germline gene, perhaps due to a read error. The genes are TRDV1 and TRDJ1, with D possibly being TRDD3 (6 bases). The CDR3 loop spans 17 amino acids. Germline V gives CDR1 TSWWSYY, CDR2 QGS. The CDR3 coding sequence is TGTGCCCTTGGAGGACGAGGATACTCCGGGACAACCGATAAACTCATCTTT. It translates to CALGGRGYSGTTDKLIF.

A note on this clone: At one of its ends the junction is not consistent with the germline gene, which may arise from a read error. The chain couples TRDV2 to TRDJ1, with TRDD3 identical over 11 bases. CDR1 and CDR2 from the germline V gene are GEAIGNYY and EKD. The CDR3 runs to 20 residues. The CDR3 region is CACGTAHALLGDRYTDKLIF. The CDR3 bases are TGTGCCTGTGGCACCGCCCATGCGTTACTGGGGGATAGGTACACCGATAAACTCATCTTT.

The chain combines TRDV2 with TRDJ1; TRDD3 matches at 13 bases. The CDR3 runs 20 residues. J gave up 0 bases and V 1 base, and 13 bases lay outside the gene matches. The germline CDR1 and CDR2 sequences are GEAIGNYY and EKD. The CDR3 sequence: CACDTQLQYWGIRHTDKLIF. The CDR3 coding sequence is TGTGCCTGTGACACTCAACTACAGTACTGGGGGATACGTCACACCGATAAACTCATCTTT.